This paragraph reports one T cell receptor (beta chain). Antigen: not known. The record originates from a study of T cell responses to AZD1222 COVID-19 vaccine. Findings of the study overall: The CD4 TCRs associated with vaccination extended across spike and predominated at 160-218 and 743-854. White British donors predominated, females outnumbered males, and clonal diversity was possibly underestimated. When two AZD1222 doses had been given, Spike-specific TCR breadth and depth rose.

The data were produced by immunoSEQ multiplex PCR, yet TCRdb's version contains in-frame clones alone and is incomplete. The table lists about 110,000 clones, about 90% of them singletons. This CDR3 has 17 residues. V lost 0 bases and J lost 0, with 15 bases in between. Germline V gene lookup returns CDR1 GTSNPN and CDR2 SVGIG (reference sequence). The V call is TRBV30, the J call TRBJ1-3; the D gene is possibly TRBD1 (5 bases). The TCR sequence derives from an adult in good health. The sample here was peripheral blood, taken on day 0 of AZD1222 vaccination. CDR3 coding DNA: TGTGCCTGGAGTGTCCCCGGGACTCCGAGCTCTGGAAACACCATATATTTT. Encoded protein: CAWSVPGTPSSGNTIYF.